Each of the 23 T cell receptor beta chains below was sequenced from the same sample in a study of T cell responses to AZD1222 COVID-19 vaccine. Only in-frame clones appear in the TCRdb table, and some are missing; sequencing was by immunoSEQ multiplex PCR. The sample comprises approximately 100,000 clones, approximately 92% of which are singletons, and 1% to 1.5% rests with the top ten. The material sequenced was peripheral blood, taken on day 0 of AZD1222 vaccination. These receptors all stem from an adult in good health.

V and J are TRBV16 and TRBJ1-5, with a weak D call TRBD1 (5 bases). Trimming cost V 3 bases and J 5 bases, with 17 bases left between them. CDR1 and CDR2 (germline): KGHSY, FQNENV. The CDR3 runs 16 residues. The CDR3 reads CASSHRPRAGDQPQHF. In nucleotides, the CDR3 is TGTGCCAGCAGCCATCGCCCCAGGGCGGGGGATCAGCCCCAGCATTTT. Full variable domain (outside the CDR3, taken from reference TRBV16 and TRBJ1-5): GEEVAQTPKHLVRGEGQKAKLYCAPIKGHSYVFWYQQVLKNEFKFLISFQNENVFDETGMPKERFSAKCLPNSPCSLEIQATKLEDSAVYFCASSHRPRAGDQPQHFGDGTRLSIL.

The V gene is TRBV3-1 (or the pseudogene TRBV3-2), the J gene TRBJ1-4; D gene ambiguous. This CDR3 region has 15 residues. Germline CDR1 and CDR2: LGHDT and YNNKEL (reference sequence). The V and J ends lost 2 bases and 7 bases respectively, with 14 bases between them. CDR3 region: CASSQMGPWGEKLFF. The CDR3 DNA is TGTGCCAGCAGCCAAATGGGCCCCTGGGGTGAAAAACTGTTTTTT.

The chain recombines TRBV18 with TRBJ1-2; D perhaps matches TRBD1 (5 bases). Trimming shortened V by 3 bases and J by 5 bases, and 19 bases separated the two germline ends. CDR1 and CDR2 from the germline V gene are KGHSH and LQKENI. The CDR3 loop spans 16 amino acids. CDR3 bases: TGTGCCAGCTCACCGACCCGGGACGCCTCTAGTTATGGCTACACCTTC. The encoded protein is CASSPTRDASSYGYTF.

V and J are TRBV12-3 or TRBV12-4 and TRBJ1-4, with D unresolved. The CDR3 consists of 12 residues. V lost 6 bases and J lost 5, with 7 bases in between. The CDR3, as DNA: TGTGCCAGCAGACGTGAGAATGAAAAACTGTTTTTT. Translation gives CASRRENEKLFF.

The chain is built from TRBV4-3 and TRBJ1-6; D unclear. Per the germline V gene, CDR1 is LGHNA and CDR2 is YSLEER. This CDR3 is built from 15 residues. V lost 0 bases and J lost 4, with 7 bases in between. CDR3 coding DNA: TGCGCCAGCAGCCAAGACGGCAGATATAATTCACCCCTCCACTTT. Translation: CASSQDGRYNSPLHF.

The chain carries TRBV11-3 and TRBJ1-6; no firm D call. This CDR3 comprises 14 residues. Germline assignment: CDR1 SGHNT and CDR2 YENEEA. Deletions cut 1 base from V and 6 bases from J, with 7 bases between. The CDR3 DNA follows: TGTGCCAGCAGCTTAGGAGGAGTTAATTCACCCCTCCACTTT. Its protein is CASSLGGVNSPLHF.

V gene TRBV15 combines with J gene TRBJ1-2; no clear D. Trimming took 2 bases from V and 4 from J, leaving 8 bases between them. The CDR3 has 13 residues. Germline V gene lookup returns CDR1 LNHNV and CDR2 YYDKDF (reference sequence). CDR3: CATSRQPVYGYTF. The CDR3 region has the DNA TGTGCCACCAGCAGACAGCCCGTCTATGGCTACACCTTC.

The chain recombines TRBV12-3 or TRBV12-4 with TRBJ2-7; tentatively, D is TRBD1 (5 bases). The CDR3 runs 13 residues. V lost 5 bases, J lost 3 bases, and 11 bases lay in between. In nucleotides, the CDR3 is TGTGCCAGCAGTGTCGACAGTGTCTACGAGCAGTACTTC. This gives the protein CASSVDSVYEQYF.

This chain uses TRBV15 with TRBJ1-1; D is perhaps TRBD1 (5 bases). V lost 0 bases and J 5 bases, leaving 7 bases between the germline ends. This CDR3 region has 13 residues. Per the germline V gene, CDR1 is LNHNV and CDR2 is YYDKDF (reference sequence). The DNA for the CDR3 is TGTGCCACCAGCAGAGACAGGGTGACTGAAGCTTTCTTT. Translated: CATSRDRVTEAFF.

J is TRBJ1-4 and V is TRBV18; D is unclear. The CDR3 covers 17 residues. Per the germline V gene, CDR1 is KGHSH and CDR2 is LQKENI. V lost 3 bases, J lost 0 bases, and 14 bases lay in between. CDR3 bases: TGTGCCAGCTCACCGACGGGGTGGACCGCAACTAATGAAAAACTGTTTTTT. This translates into CASSPTGWTATNEKLFF.

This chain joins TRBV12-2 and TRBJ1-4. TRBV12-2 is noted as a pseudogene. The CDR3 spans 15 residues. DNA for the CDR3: TGTGCAAGTCGCTTAGACGGAGGGTTAGATGAAAAACTGTTTTTT. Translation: CASRLDGGLDEKLFF.

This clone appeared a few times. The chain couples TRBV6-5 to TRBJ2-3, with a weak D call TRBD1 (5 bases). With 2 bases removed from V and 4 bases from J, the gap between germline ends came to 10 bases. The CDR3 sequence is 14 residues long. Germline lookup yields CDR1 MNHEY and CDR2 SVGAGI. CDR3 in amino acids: CASSYDSFADTQYF. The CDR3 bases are TGTGCCAGCAGTTACGACAGCTTCGCAGATACGCAGTATTTT.

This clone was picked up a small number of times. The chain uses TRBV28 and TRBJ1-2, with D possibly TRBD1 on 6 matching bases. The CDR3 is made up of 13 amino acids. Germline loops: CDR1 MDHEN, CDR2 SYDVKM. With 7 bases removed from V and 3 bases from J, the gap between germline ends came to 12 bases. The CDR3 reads CASTQGSDYGYTF. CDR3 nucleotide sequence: TGTGCCAGCACACAGGGATCCGACTATGGCTACACCTTC.

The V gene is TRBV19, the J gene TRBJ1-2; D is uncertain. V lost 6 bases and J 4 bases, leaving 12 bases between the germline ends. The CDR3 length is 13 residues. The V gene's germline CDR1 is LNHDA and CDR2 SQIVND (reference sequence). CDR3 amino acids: CASSLDRGYGYTF. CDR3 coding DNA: TGTGCCAGTAGCCTTGACCGGGGCTATGGCTACACCTTC.

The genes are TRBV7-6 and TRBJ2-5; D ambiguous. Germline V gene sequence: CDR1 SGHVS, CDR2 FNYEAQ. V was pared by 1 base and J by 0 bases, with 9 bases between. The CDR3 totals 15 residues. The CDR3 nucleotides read TGTGCCAGCAGCTTAGGTTTTGCCAACCAAGAGACCCAGTACTTC. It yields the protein CASSLGFANQETQYF.

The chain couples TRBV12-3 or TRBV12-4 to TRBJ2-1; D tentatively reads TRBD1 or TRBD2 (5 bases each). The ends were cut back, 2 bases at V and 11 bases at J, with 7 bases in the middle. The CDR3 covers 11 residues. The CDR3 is CASSLRDQQFF. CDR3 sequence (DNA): TGTGCCAGCAGTTTAAGGGACCAGCAGTTCTTC.

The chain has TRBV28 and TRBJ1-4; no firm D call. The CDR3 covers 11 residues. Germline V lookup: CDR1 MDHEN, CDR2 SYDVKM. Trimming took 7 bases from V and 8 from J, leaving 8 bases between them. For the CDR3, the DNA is TGTGCCAGCACCCAGAACGAAAAACTGTTTTTT. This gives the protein CASTQNEKLFF.

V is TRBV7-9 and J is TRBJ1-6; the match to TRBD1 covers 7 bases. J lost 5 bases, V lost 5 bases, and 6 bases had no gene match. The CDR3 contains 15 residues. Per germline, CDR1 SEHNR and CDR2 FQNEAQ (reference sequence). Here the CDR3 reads CASSPMGQHNSPLHF. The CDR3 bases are TGTGCCAGCAGCCCGATGGGACAGCATAATTCACCCCTCCACTTT. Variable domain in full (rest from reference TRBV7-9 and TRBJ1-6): DTGVSQNPRHKITKRGQNVTFRCDPISEHNRLYWYRQTLGQGPEFLTYFQNEAQLEKSRLLSDRFSAERPKGSFSTLEIQRTEQGDSAMYLCASSPMGQHNSPLHFGNGTRLTVT.

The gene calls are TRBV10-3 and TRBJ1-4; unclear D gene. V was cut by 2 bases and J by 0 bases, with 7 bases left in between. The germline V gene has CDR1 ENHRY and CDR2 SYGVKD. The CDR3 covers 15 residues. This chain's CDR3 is CAISEQAATNEKLFF. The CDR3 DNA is TGTGCCATCAGTGAGCAGGCCGCAACTAATGAAAAACTGTTTTTT.

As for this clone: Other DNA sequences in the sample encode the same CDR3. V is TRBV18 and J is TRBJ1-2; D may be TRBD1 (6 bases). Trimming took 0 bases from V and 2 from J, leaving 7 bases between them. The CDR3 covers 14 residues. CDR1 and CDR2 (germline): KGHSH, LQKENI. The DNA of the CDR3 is TGTGCCAGCTCACCACCCACAGGGAACTATGGCTACACCTTC. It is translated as CASSPPTGNYGYTF.

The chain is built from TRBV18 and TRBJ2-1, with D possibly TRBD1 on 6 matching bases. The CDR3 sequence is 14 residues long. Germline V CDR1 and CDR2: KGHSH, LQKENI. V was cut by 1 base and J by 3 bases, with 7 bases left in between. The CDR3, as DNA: TGTGCCAGCTCACCACGGACAGACTACAATGAGCAGTTCTTC. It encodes CASSPRTDYNEQFF.

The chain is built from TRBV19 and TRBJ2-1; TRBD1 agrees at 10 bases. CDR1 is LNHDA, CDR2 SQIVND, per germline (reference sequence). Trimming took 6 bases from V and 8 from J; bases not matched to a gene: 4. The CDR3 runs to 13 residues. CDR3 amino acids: CASSGQGGYEQFF. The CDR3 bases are TGTGCCAGTAGCGGACAGGGGGGCTATGAGCAGTTCTTC.

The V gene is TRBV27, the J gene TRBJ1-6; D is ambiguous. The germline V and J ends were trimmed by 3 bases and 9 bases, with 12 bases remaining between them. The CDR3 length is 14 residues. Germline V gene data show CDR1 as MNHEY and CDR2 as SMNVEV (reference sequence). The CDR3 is CASSFWESGSPLHF. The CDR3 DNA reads TGTGCCAGCAGTTTTTGGGAGAGCGGTTCACCCCTCCACTTT.